This TCR beta chain was found in a study of regulatory T cells in long-lasting Graves disease. Study observations and caveats: Accuracy was perhaps lowered by the small sample size.

Concerning this clonotype: Its cognate antigen is unknown.

Construction of TCR beta libraries relied on iRepertoire HTBI primers and on Arm-PCR targeting CDR3 regions. Authors' processing steps: Overall, samples carried over 60 TRBV and 14 TRBJ segments. TCRdb re-derived calls from the multiplex PCR reads in MiXCR, one entry per CDR3 protein. TCRdb's processing, not the authors', yielded these V and J calls. The repertoire holds some 400,000 distinct CDR3 sequences, about 15% seen once, with roughly 17% in the top ten. This sample's time point: newly diagnosed GD, antithyroid drugs for less than 3 months. RNA from PBMCs was the source of the TCR library. This CDR3 comprises 17 residues. The V and J ends lost 4 bases and 1 base respectively, with 17 bases between them. Looked up from germline, CDR1 is SNHLY and CDR2 is FYNNEI. These same data were also listed under a study on T cells in Graves' hyperthyroidism and ophthalmopathy. As reported in that work: Patients counted as stable if ophthalmopathy did not develop within 18 months. Carried out on the TCR CDR3, a first-round RT-PCR used the HTBI primer set.

The V and J genes are TRBV2 and TRBJ2-4, with a weak D call TRBD1 (6 bases). This receptor was identified in a woman in her twenties or thirties with Graves disease. Here the sequenced sample was peripheral blood mononuclear cells (PBMCs), taken at new diagnosis, from a patient treated with antithyroid drugs. The CDR3 region is CASSADRPAVAKNIQYF. CDR3 nucleotides: TGTGCCAGCAGTGCCGACAGGCCGGCGGTGGCCAAAAACATTCAGTACTTC.